A single sample gave rise to the 30 T cell receptor beta chains below, sequenced in a study of blood T cell repertoires in COVID-19. TCRdb keeps only in-frame clones here, not all; method: immunoSEQ multiplex PCR. This sample yields 150,000 or so clones, of which roughly nine tenths are seen a single time; around 5% belongs to the top ten. Sequenced: peripheral blood. The receptors were sampled from a human donor in a cohort sampled during active COVID-19.

The V call is TRBV19, the J call TRBJ1-6; D ambiguous. Trimming took 6 bases from V and 6 from J, leaving 9 bases between them. Germline V CDR1 and CDR2: LNHDA, SQIVND (reference sequence). CDR3 length: 13 residues. The CDR3 reads CASSPGINSPLHF. The CDR3 region has the DNA TGTGCCAGTAGCCCGGGGATTAATTCACCCCTCCACTTT.

This chain joins TRBV23-1 and TRBJ2-4, with 9 bases identical to TRBD1. TRBV23-1 is an ORF; its function is uncertain. The CDR3 length is 18 residues. After removal of 3 bases from V and 1 base from J, the junction contained 10 bases not matched to a gene. The CDR3 nucleotides are TGCGCCAGCAGTCATCCCCGGGACAGGGTTGTGGCCAAAAACATTCAGTACTTC. It encodes CASSHPRDRVVAKNIQYF.

CDR3 DNA: TGTGCCAGCAGCGTAGGTGCAGGGTTTCACAATGAGCAGTTCTTC. Amino acid sequence: CASSVGAGFHNEQFF. This rearrangement joins TRBV9 to TRBJ2-1; weak D call: TRBD1 (5 bases). Germline values: CDR1 SGDLS, CDR2 YYNGEE. The CDR3 spans 15 residues. Trimming removed 0 bases at V and 5 bases at J, with 12 bases between.

This chain uses TRBV7-9 with TRBJ2-7; no firm D call. Per the germline V gene, CDR1 is SEHNR and CDR2 is FQNEAQ (reference sequence). Deletions cut 1 base from V and 2 bases from J, with 6 bases between. This CDR3 is 13 amino acids long. CDR3 bases: TGTGCCAGCAGCTTAGGCGGTCCCTACGAGCAGTACTTC. Protein: CASSLGGPYEQYF.

The chain uses TRBV6-1 and TRBJ1-2, with D possibly TRBD1 on 6 matching bases. CDR3 length: 15 amino acids. From germline, CDR1 is MNHNS and CDR2 SASEGT. Trimming stripped 0 bases from V and 6 bases from J, with 14 bases between. CDR3 sequence (DNA): TGTGCCAGCAGTGAAGCGGGCAGGGGTGGGAATGGCTACACCTTC. Translating gives CASSEAGRGGNGYTF.

CDR3 nucleotides: TGTGCCAGCAGCCAACGGGACTTCAACACCGGGGAGCTGTTTTTT. Amino acids: CASSQRDFNTGELFF. The rearrangement joins TRBV7-2 to TRBJ2-2; maybe TRBD2 (6 bases). V was clipped by 5 bases and J by 2 bases, with 12 bases between them. The CDR3 contains 15 residues. Germline CDR1 reads SGHTA; CDR2 reads FQGNSA.

This rearrangement joins TRBV6-2 or TRBV6-3 to TRBJ2-7, with a tentative D call TRBD1 (6 bases). The CDR3 is 14 amino acids. CDR1 is MNHEY and CDR2 is SVGEGT in the germline V gene. The V and J ends lost 2 bases and 5 bases respectively, with 13 bases between them. The DNA for the CDR3 is TGTGCCAGCAGTTACAGGCCGGCAGGGGACGAGCAGTACTTC. Residues: CASSYRPAGDEQYF.

This chain uses TRBV28 with TRBJ1-3, with D perhaps TRBD1 (6 bases). Germline CDR1 MDHEN, CDR2 SYDVKM. V shed 5 bases and J shed 7 bases, with 18 bases lying between them. This CDR3 has 15 residues. Here the CDR3 DNA reads TGTGCCAGCAGTAACCTGAACAGGGACCAGAACACCATATATTTT. This translates into CASSNLNRDQNTIYF.

The chain has TRBV28 and TRBJ2-1, with D perhaps TRBD1 (5 bases). Germline V gene lookup returns CDR1 MDHEN and CDR2 SYDVKM. Trimming left V 4 bases short and J 7 bases short, with 14 bases between. This CDR3 has 14 residues. DNA of the CDR3: TGTGCCAGCAGTTCCTCCCCAGGGCTGAATGAGCAGTTCTTC. As protein: CASSSSPGLNEQFF.

V and J are TRBV9 and TRBJ1-4, with D perhaps TRBD1 (5 bases). CDR3 length: 14 residues. The V and J ends lost 5 bases and 6 bases respectively, with 14 bases between them. Germline V gene lookup returns CDR1 SGDLS and CDR2 YYNGEE. The DNA for the CDR3 is TGTGCCAGCAGTAGAACAGGTGGGGATGAAAAACTGTTTTTT. This sequence encodes CASSRTGGDEKLFF.

The chain combines TRBV5-6 with TRBJ1-2; 9 nucleotides align to TRBD1. V gave up 3 bases and J gave up 4 bases; unmatched junction bases: 10. The CDR3 contains 16 residues. The germline gives CDR1 SGHDT, CDR2 YYEEEE. The CDR3, as DNA: TGTGCCAGCAGCTATCCCGGGACAGGGACACGCTATGGCTACACCTTC. Translation gives CASSYPGTGTRYGYTF. The whole variable domain, filled in from reference TRBV5-6 and TRBJ1-2, reads DAGVTQSPTHLIKTRGQQVTLRCSPKSGHDTVSWYQQALGQGPQFIFQYYEEEERQRGNFPDRFSGHQFPNYSSELNVNALLLGDSALYLCASSYPGTGTRYGYTFGSGTRLTVV.

The V call is TRBV5-1, the J call TRBJ2-2, with 7 positions matching TRBD2. This CDR3 has 15 amino acids. J was trimmed by 4 bases and V by 2 bases; bases with no gene match: 5. Per germline, CDR1 SGHRS and CDR2 YFSETQ. CDR3 nucleotide sequence: TGCGCCAGCAGCTTAGGACTAGGTGGCACCGGGGAGCTGTTTTTT. It encodes CASSLGLGGTGELFF.

This clone occurred a few times. The V and J genes are TRBV27 and TRBJ1-2; no reliable D call. This CDR3 has 15 amino acids. V was clipped by 0 bases and J by 4 bases, with 12 bases between them. Per the germline V gene, CDR1 is MNHEY and CDR2 is SMNVEV (reference sequence). In DNA form, the CDR3 reads TGTGCCAGCAGTTTATCTCCAGTGAGGAGCTATGGCTACACCTTC. Its translation: CASSLSPVRSYGYTF.

The gene calls are TRBV9 and TRBJ1-4; the match to TRBD1 covers 8 bases. This CDR3 has 16 residues. Germline loops: CDR1 SGDLS, CDR2 YYNGEE. Germline trimming cut 2 bases from V and 5 bases from J; bases unmatched to any gene: 8. The DNA of the CDR3 is TGTGCCAGCAGCGTTGTTGTGGGACAGGCGAATGAAAAACTGTTTTTT. This gives the protein CASSVVVGQANEKLFF.

V usage is TRBV6-6 and J usage is TRBJ1-6, with 10 bases aligning to TRBD1. The V and J ends lost 5 bases and 7 bases, in that order; junction bases with no gene match: 14. CDR3 length equals 18 residues. Germline V gene lookup returns CDR1 MNHNY and CDR2 SVGAGI (reference sequence). The CDR3 nucleotides are TGTGCCAGCAGTCGGACAGGGGGTCCTGCCCGATTGAATTCACCCCTCCACTTT. Its translation is CASSRTGGPARLNSPLHF.

This clone was observed a single time. The V gene is TRBV9, the J gene TRBJ2-3; D not certain. This CDR3 is built from 13 residues. The V end was cut by 0 bases, the J end by 5 bases, with 7 bases between. Germline CDR1 reads SGDLS; CDR2 reads YYNGEE. The CDR3 region is CASSVELGDTQYF. CDR3 coding DNA: TGTGCCAGCAGCGTAGAACTCGGAGATACGCAGTATTTT.

The genes are TRBV6-2 or TRBV6-3 and TRBJ2-1; 10 nucleotides match TRBD2. Germline V lookup: CDR1 MNHEY, CDR2 SVGEGT. J was trimmed by 5 bases and V by 6 bases; bases with no gene match: 10. The CDR3 loop spans 16 amino acids. As DNA, the CDR3 is TGTGCCAGCAGCTCTTGGTGGACTAGCGGCAACAATGAGCAGTTCTTC. This codes for CASSSWWTSGNNEQFF.

The rearrangement joins TRBV7-9 to TRBJ1-2, with 7 bases identical to TRBD1. Germline V gene data show CDR1 as SEHNR and CDR2 as FQNEAQ (reference sequence). The CDR3 sequence is 16 residues long. Trimming removed 3 bases from V and 4 bases from J; junction bases left unmatched: 11. CDR3 in DNA: TGTGCCAGCAGCTTTCCCCTGACAGGGATTGGCTATGGCTACACCTTC. Its protein product is CASSFPLTGIGYGYTF.

CDR3 nucleotides: TGTGCCAGCAGCGGGGGGACTCTCAGCACAGATACGCAGTATTTT. Its translation: CASSGGTLSTDTQYF. This sequence joins TRBV7-3 and TRBJ2-3, with D maybe TRBD2 (6 bases). Per germline, CDR1 SGHTA and CDR2 FQGTGA. The CDR3 totals 15 residues. Between the trimmed V and J ends, which lost 5 bases and 0 bases, there was a span of 12 bases.

The rearrangement joins TRBV2 to TRBJ1-2; D unresolved. CDR3 length: 14 residues. Trimming stripped 8 bases from V and 4 bases from J, with 17 bases between. The germline V gene has CDR1 SNHLY and CDR2 FYNNEI. The CDR3 here is CASFSDFEGYGYTF. In DNA form, the CDR3 reads TGTGCCAGCTTTTCGGACTTCGAGGGCTATGGCTACACCTTC.

The J gene is TRBJ2-1, the V gene TRBV24-1; TRBD2 matches 9 bases. Germline values: CDR1 KGHDR, CDR2 SFDVKD. V lost 3 bases to trimming and J lost 3 bases; unmatched junction nucleotides: 2. There are 15 residues in the CDR3. CDR3 loop: CATSDIAGDYNEQFF. The DNA for the CDR3 is TGTGCCACCAGTGATATAGCGGGAGACTACAATGAGCAGTTCTTC.

The CDR3 is CASSVAATNEKLFF. The CDR3 DNA reads TGTGCCAGCAGCGTAGCTGCAACTAATGAAAAACTGTTTTTT. J is TRBJ1-4 and V is TRBV9; D is ambiguous. Germline-derived CDR1 and CDR2 are SGDLS and YYNGEE. The CDR3 runs 14 residues. V lost 0 bases and J 0 bases, leaving 3 bases between the germline ends.

The chain links TRBV7-2 to TRBJ2-3, with a possible D match to TRBD2 (6 bases). In germline, CDR1 is SGHTA, CDR2 FQGNSA. Trimming took 2 bases from V and 6 from J, leaving 18 bases between them. The CDR3 length is 16 residues. CDR3 protein: CASSLSGLGSSDTQYF. The CDR3 DNA is TGTGCCAGCAGCTTAAGCGGGCTAGGAAGCTCGGATACGCAGTATTTT.

The V and J genes are TRBV28 and TRBJ1-6; D uncertain. The V end was cut by 7 bases, the J end by 0 bases, with 19 bases between. Germline CDR1 MDHEN, CDR2 SYDVKM. The CDR3 length is 18 residues. The CDR3 protein is CASMGSFTRGSYNSPLHF. The CDR3 bases are TGTGCCAGCATGGGCAGCTTTACCCGGGGCTCCTATAATTCACCCCTCCACTTT.

This rearrangement joins TRBV9 to TRBJ1-2; 9 bases are shared with TRBD1. Germline-derived CDR1 and CDR2 are SGDLS and YYNGEE. There are 12 residues in the CDR3. V lost 7 bases and J lost 4; bases outside the gene matches: 2. For the CDR3, the DNA is TGTGCCAGCCGGACAGGGGTCTATGGCTACACCTTC. This codes for CASRTGVYGYTF.

This clone has only a few counts. The chain recombines TRBV7-6 with TRBJ2-2, with D possibly matching TRBD2 (5 bases). CDR3 length: 15 residues. Trimming took off 2 bases at V and 3 bases at J, with 10 bases between the two ends. Germline CDR1 and CDR2: SGHVS and FNYEAQ. The CDR3 protein is CASSLFSGHTGELFF. The CDR3 nucleotides read TGTGCCAGCAGCTTATTCAGCGGCCACACCGGGGAGCTGTTTTTT.

The chain combines TRBV5-6 with TRBJ2-1, with a possible D match to TRBD2 (6 bases). V lost 3 bases and J 1 base, leaving 8 bases between the germline ends. The CDR3 totals 14 residues. The germline CDR1 and CDR2 sequences are SGHDT and YYEEEE. The CDR3 region has the DNA TGTGCCAGCAGCTCGGAGGGATCCTACAATGAGCAGTTCTTC. This sequence encodes CASSSEGSYNEQFF.

The chain combines TRBV21-1 with TRBJ1-2; no DNA check was done on the table's D call, TRBD1. TRBV21-1 is given as a pseudogene. This CDR3 region has 14 residues. The DNA for the CDR3 is TGTGCCAGCAGCCCACGACAGGGAGCCTATGGCTACACCTTC. This codes for CASSPRQGAYGYTF.

The gene calls are TRBV21-1 and TRBJ2-7; the table assigns TRBD2, which was not confirmed against the DNA. TRBV21-1 is assigned pseudogene status. This CDR3 region has 13 residues. The chain's CDR3 is CASIPGRGYEQYF. The CDR3 DNA reads TGTGCCAGCATACCGGGCCGGGGCTACGAGCAGTACTTC.

This clone was detected a few times. This chain joins TRBV30 and TRBJ1-6; D perhaps matches TRBD1 (5 bases). CDR3 length: 14 amino acids. Per germline, CDR1 GTSNPN and CDR2 SVGIG (reference sequence). V was shortened by 2 bases and J by 5 bases, with 10 bases between the two germline ends. The CDR3 here is CAWSRGGNNSPLHF. CDR3 sequence (DNA): TGTGCCTGGAGTCGGGGCGGGAATAATTCACCCCTCCACTTT.